This T cell receptor beta chain emerged from a study of cytomegalovirus exposure and HLA in healthy donors. Whole-study results and caveats: Among immune exposure information, only CMV serostatus was available.

The PCR contained 60 Vbeta and 13 Jbeta primers. The table came from immunoSEQ multiplex PCR; TCRdb's copy has only in-frame clones and leaves some out. In all, the sample yields more than 130,000 clones. All donors participated as healthy donors of bone marrow. Concerning this clone: The antigen is unknown.

There are 14 residues in the CDR3. Trimming cost V 2 bases and J 5 bases, with 12 bases left between them. Germline CDR1 is SSHAT and CDR2 is FNYEAQ (reference sequence). The TCR comes from a man aged 35 to 55 in good health and CMV-seronegative. Source material: PBMCs. The chain is built from TRBV7-7 and TRBJ2-5; maybe TRBD2 (5 bases). The CDR3 DNA reads TGTGCCAGCAGCTTAAGCGGCAGGTCGGAGACCCAGTACTTC. Its translation is CASSLSGRSETQYF.